One TCR beta chain is described in this entry. Its cognate antigen is unknown. Clones were read by immunoSEQ multiplex PCR, and TCRdb kept only the in-frame ones, dropping some. The sample carries approximately 64,000 clones, around 93% recorded once. The CDR3 is 14 amino acids. CDR1 SGHDT and CDR2 YYEEEE come from the germline V gene. Deletions cut 3 bases from V and 6 bases from J, with 10 bases between. These data belong to a study of CD4 T cells in relation to SARS-CoV-2 and coronaviruses. Notes on the study in general: Compared with monoreactive clones, crossreactive clones showed significantly weaker SARS-CoV-2 expansion.

The unexposed donors gave CD4+ T cells in about 2011-2018, prior to COVID-19. Source material: naive CD4+ T cells from PBMCs. Subset noted: naive CD4+ T cells isolated by negative enrichment. The gene calls are TRBV5-6 and TRBJ1-6; possibly TRBD1 for D (5 bases). The origin of this receptor is a human donor in good health. CDR3 DNA sequence: TGTGCCAGCAGCTCCAGGGCGACTAATTCACCCCTCCACTTT. This encodes CASSSRATNSPLHF.